This T cell receptor (beta chain) was identified in a study of cytomegalovirus exposure and HLA in healthy donors. Worth noting for this clone: Antigen specificity is unknown.

Study outcomes and limitations: Productive rates of about 90% or about 30% were seen for most TCR beta V segments in an earlier analysis.

13 Jbeta primers and 60 Vbeta primers were used for the PCR. Assay: immunoSEQ multiplex PCR; the TCRdb copy retains only in-frame clones and omits some. The sample lists some 200,000 clones, almost 70% occurring once. The CDR3 sequence is 16 residues long. V gave up 4 bases and J gave up 7 bases, with 24 bases separating them. Germline CDR1 and CDR2: SGDLS and YYNGEE. The clonotype comes from a man aged 40-55 years in good health and CMV-seropositive. The V and J genes are TRBV9 and TRBJ2-7; a weak D match, TRBD2 (7 bases). The sample was PBMCs. The CDR3 nucleotides read TGTGCCAGCAGCCCCTTAGGCCGGGGGGCGCCGGGGGAGCAGTACTTC. Residues: CASSPLGRGAPGEQYF. The full variable domain, in which reference TRBV9 and TRBJ2-7 provide the parts outside the CDR3, is DSGVTQTPKHLITATGQRVTLRCSPRSGDLSVYWYQQSLDQGLQFLIQYYNGEERAKGNILERFSAQQFPDLHSELNLSSLELGDSALYFCASSPLGRGAPGEQYFGPGTRLTVT.